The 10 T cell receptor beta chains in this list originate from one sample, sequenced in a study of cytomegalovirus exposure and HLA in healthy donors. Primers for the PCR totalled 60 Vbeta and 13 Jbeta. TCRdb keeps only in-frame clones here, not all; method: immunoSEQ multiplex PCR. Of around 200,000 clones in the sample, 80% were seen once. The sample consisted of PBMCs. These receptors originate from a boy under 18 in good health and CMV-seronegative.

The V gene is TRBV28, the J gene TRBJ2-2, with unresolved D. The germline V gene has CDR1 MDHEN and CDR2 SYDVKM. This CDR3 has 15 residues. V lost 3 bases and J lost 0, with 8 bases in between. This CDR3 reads CASSFEQPNTGELFF. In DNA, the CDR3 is TGTGCCAGCAGTTTTGAGCAACCGAACACCGGGGAGCTGTTTTTT.

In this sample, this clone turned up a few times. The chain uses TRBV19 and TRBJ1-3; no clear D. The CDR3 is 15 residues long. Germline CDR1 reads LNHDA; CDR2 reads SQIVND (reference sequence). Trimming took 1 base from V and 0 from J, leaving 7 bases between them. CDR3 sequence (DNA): TGTGCCAGTAGTATAGCCCGTAGCTCTGGAAACACCATATATTTT. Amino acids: CASSIARSSGNTIYF.

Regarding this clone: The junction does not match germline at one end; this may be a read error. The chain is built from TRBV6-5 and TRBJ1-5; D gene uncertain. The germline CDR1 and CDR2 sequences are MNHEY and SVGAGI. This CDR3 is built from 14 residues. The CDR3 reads CASSPGGNNQLQHF. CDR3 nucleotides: TGTGCCAGCAGTCCCGGCGGCAACAATCAGCTCCAGCATTTT.

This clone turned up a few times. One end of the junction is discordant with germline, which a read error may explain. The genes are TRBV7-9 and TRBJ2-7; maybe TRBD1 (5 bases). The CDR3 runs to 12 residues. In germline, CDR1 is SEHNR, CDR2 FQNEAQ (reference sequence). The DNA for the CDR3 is TGTGCCAGCAGCTTAAGGACGTCGGACACCGTTTTC. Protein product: CASSLRTSDTVF.

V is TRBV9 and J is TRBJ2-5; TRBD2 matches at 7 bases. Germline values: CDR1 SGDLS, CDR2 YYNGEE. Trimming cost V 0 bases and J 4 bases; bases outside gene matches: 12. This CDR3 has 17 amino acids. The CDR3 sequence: CASSVGVLGWGGETQYF. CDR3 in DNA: TGTGCCAGCAGCGTAGGAGTCCTGGGGTGGGGGGGAGAGACCCAGTACTTC.

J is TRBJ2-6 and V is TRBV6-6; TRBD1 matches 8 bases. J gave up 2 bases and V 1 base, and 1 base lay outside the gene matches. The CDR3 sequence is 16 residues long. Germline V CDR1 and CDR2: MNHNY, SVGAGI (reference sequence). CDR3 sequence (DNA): TGTGCCAGCAGTTACTTACAGGGGGCTGGGGCCAACGTCCTGACTTTC. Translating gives CASSYLQGAGANVLTF.

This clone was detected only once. As DNA, the CDR3 is TGTGCCTGGAGTGTTGTACAATCTGGCTACACCTTC. It translates to CAWSVVQSGYTF. The chain is built from TRBV30 and TRBJ1-2; D not resolved. CDR1 is GTSNPN and CDR2 is SVGIG in the germline V gene (reference sequence). This CDR3 has 12 residues. Between the trimmed V and J ends, which lost 0 bases and 7 bases, there was a span of 9 bases.

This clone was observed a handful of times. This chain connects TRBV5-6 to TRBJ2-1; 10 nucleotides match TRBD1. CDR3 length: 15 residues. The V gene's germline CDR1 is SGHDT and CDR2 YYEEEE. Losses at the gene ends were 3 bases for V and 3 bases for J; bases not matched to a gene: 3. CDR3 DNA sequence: TGTGCCAGCAGCTCGGACAGGGGGTTCTACAATGAGCAGTTCTTC. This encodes CASSSDRGFYNEQFF. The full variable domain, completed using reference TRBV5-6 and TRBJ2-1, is DAGVTQSPTHLIKTRGQQVTLRCSPKSGHDTVSWYQQALGQGPQFIFQYYEEEERQRGNFPDRFSGHQFPNYSSELNVNALLLGDSALYLCASSSDRGFYNEQFFGPGTRLTVL.

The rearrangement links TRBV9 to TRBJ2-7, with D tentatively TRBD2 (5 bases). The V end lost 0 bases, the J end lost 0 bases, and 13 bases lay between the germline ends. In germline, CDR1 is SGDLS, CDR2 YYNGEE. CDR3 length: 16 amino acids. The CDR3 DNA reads TGTGCCAGCAGCGTAGGAAGCGGAACAATCTCCTACGAGCAGTACTTC. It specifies CASSVGSGTISYEQYF.

The CDR3 region has the DNA TGTGCCAGTAGTATCCCCACTTCCCGGGGACAGCCCCAGCATTTT. It is translated as CASSIPTSRGQPQHF. The chain has TRBV19 and TRBJ1-5; D call uncertain. Germline V lookup: CDR1 LNHDA, CDR2 SQIVND (reference sequence). The CDR3 extends over 15 amino acids. Trimming pared 3 bases from V and 7 bases from J, leaving 16 bases between.